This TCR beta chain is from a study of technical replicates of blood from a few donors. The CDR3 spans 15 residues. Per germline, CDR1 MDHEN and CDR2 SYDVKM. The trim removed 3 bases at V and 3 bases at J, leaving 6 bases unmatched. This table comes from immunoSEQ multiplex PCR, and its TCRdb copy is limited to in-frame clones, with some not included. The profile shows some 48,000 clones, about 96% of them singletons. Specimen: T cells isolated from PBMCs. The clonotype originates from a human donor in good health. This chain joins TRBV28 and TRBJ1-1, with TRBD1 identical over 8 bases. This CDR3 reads CASSLGTGRDTEAFF. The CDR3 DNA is TGTGCCAGCAGTTTGGGGACAGGTAGGGACACTGAAGCTTTCTTT.